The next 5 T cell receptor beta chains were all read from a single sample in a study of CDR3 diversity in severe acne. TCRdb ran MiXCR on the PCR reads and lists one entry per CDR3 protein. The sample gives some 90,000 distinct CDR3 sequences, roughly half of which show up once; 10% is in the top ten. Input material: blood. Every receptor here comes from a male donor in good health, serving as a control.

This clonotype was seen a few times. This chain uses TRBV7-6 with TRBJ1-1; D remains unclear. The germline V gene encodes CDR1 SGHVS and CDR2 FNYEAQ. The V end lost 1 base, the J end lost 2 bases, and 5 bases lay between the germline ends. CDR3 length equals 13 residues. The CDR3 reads CASSLEVNTEAFF. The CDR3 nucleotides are TGTGCCAGCAGCTTAGAGGTAAACACTGAAGCTTTCTTT.

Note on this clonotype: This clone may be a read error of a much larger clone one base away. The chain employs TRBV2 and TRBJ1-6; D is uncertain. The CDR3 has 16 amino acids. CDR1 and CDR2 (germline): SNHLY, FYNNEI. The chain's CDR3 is CASSEAGSSHNSPLHF. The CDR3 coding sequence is TGTGCCAGCAGTGAAGCGGGGAGCTCCCATAATTCACCCCTCCACTTT.

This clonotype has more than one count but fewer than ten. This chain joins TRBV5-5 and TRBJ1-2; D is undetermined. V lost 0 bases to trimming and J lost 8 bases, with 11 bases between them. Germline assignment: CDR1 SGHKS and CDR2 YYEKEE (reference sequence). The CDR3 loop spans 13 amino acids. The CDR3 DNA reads TGTGCCAGCAGCTTGGAAAGGACGGGGGGCTACACCTTC. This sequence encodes CASSLERTGGYTF.

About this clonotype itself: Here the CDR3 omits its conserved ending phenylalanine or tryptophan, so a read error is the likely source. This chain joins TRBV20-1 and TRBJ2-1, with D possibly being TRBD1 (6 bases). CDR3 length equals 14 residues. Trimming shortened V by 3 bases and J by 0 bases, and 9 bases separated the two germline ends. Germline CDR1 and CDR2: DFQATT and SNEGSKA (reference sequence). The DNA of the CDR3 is TGCAGTGCTAGTAGGACAGTCTCCTACAATGAGCAGTTCAGA. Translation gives CSASRTVSYNEQFR.

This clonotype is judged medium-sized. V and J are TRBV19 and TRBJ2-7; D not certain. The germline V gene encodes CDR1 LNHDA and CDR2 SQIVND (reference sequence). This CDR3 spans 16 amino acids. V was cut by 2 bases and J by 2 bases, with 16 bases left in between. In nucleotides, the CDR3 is TGTGCCAGTAGTATATCTCTGTGGGAAGGGACCTACGAGCAGTACTTC. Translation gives CASSISLWEGTYEQYF.